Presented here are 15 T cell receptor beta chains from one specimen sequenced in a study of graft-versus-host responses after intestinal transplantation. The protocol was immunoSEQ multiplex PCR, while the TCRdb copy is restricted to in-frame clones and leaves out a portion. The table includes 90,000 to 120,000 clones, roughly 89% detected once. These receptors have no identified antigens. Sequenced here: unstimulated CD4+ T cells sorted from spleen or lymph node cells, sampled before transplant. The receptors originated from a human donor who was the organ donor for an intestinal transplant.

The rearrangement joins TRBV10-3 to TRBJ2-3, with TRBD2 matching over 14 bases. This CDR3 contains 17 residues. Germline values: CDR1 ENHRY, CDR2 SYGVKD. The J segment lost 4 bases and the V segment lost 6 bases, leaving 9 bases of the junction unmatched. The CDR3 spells CAIRTGTSGSGADTQYF. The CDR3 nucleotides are TGTGCCATCAGAACCGGGACTAGCGGGAGTGGGGCAGATACGCAGTATTTT.

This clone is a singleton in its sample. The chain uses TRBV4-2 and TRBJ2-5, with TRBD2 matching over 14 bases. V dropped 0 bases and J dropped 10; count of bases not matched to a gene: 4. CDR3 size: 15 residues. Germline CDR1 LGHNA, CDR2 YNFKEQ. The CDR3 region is CASSQDLGLAGGQYF. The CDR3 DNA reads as TGTGCCAGCAGCCAAGATCTCGGACTAGCGGGGGGCCAGTACTTC.

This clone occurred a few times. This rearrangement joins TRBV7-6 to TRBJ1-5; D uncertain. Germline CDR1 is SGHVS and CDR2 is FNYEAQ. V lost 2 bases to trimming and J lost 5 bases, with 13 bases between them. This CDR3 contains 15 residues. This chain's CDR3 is CASSLIPGGDQPQHF. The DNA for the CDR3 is TGTGCCAGCAGCTTAATCCCGGGAGGCGATCAGCCCCAGCATTTT.

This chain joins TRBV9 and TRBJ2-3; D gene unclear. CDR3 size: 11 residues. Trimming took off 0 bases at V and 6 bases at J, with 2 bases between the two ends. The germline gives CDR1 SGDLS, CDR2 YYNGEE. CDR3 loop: CASSVEDTQYF. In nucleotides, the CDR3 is TGTGCCAGCAGCGTAGAGGATACGCAGTATTTT.

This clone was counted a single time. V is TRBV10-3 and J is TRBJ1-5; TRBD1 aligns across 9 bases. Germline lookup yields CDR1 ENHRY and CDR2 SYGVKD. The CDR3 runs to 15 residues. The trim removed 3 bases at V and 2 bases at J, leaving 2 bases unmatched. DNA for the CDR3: TGTGCCATCAGTGATAGGGACAGGGGCAATCAGCCCCAGCATTTT. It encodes CAISDRDRGNQPQHF.

CDR3 sequence reads: CASSVDWGSNSPLHF. The CDR3 DNA follows: TGTGCCAGCAGCGTAGATTGGGGGAGTAATTCACCCCTCCACTTT. The rearrangement links TRBV9 to TRBJ1-6; perhaps TRBD1 as D (5 bases). Germline V lookup: CDR1 SGDLS, CDR2 YYNGEE. V was cut by 0 bases and J by 6 bases, with 10 bases left in between. The CDR3 contains 15 residues.

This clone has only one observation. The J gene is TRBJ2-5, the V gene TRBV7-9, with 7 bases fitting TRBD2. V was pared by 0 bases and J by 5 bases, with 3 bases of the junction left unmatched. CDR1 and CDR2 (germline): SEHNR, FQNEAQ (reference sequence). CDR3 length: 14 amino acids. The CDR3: CASSLAGGSETQYF. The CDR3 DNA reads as TGTGCCAGCAGCTTAGCGGGGGGGAGCGAGACCCAGTACTTC.

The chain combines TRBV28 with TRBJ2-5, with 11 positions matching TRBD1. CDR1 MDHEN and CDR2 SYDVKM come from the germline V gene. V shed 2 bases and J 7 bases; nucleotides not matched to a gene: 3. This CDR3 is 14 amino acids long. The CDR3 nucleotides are TGTGCCAGCAGTTTAGGGACAGGGGGTGGGACCCAGTACTTC. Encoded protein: CASSLGTGGGTQYF.

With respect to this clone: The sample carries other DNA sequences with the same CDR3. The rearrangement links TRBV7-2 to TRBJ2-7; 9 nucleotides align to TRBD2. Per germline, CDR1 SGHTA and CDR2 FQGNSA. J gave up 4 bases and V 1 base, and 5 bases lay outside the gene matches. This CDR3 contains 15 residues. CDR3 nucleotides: TGTGCCAGCAGCTTAGGTGGGGCGGGGGGGTACGAGCAGTACTTC. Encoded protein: CASSLGGAGGYEQYF. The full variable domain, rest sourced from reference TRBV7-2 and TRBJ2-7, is GAGVSQSPSNKVTEKGKDVELRCDPISGHTALYWYRQSLGQGLEFLIYFQGNSAPDKSGLPSDRFSAERTGGSVSTLTIQRTQQEDSAVYLCASSLGGAGGYEQYFGPGTRLTVT.

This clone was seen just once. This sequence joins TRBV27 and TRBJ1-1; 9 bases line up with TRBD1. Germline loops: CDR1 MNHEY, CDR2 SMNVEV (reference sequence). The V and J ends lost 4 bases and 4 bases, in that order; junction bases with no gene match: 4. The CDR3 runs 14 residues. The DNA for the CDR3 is TGTGCCAGCAGTTGGGACAGGGCTATCACTGAAGCTTTCTTT. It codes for CASSWDRAITEAFF.

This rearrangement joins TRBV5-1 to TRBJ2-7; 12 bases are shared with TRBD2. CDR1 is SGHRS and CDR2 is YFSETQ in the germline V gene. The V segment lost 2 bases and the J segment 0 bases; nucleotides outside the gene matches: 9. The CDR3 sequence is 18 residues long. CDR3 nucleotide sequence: TGCGCCAGCAGCTTAGTACAGAGGACTAGCGGGGACTCCTACGAGCAGTACTTC. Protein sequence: CASSLVQRTSGDSYEQYF.

CDR3 protein: CASSVGSANEKLFF. The CDR3 nucleotides read TGCGCCAGCAGCGTGGGTTCGGCTAATGAAAAACTGTTTTTT. The chain is built from TRBV5-1 and TRBJ1-4; no firm D call. Between the trimmed V and J ends, which lost 4 bases and 3 bases, there was a span of 10 bases. Germline values: CDR1 SGHRS, CDR2 YFSETQ. This CDR3 has 14 residues.

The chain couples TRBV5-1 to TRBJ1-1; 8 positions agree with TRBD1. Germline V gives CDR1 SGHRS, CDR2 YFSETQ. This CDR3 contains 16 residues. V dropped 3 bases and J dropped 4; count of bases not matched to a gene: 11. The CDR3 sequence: CASSSNPGQGGTEAFF. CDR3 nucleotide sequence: TGCGCCAGCAGCTCCAACCCCGGACAGGGAGGCACTGAAGCTTTCTTT.

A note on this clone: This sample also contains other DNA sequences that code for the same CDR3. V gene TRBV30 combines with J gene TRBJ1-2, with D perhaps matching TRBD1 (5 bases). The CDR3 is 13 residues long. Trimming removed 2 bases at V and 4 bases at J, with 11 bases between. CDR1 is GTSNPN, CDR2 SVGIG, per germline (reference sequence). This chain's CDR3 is CAWSPQGVYGYTF. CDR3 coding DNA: TGTGCCTGGAGTCCGCAGGGTGTCTATGGCTACACCTTC.

CDR3 sequence: CASSLGGSGNTIYF. CDR3 DNA: TGTGCCAGCAGCTTGGGGGGCTCTGGAAACACCATATATTTT. The V and J genes are TRBV5-4 and TRBJ1-3; D unclear. V was cut by 0 bases and J by 0 bases, with 4 bases left in between. The CDR3 runs to 14 residues. Germline V gene lookup returns CDR1 SGHNT and CDR2 YYREEE (reference sequence).